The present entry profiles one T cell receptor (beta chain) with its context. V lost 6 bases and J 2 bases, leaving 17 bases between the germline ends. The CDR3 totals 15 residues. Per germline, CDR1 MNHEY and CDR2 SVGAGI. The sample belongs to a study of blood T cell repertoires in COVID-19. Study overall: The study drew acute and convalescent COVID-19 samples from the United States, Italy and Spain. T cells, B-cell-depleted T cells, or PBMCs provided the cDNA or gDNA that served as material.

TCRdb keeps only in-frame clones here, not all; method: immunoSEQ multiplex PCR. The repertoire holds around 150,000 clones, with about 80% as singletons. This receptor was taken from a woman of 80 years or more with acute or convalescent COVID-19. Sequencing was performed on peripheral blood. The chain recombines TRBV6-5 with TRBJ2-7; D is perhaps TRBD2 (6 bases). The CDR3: CASSLDRDFAYEQYF. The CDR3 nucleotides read TGTGCCAGCAGCCTTGACCGGGACTTCGCCTACGAGCAGTACTTC.